This T cell receptor (beta chain) comes out of a study of blood T cell repertoires in COVID-19. In the study overall: Acute-phase and convalescent COVID-19 samples originated in the United States, Italy and Spain.

The authors' processing: Researchers report that nucleated cell counts were estimated from reference gene primer amplification. The repertoire was sequenced with immunoSEQ multiplex PCR; TCRdb's copy has only in-frame clones and lacks some. V and J calls and clone size are given by that table; D and trimming were obtained from the DNA. The data contain 150,000 to 200,000 clones, approximately 80% of them singletons. Participant ages covered roughly 18 to 89 years across about 22 US areas. Grouping used clinical history reported by participants in a survey and questionnaire. Trimming left V 1 base short and J 3 bases short, with 12 bases between. The CDR3 covers 15 residues. Germline values: CDR1 SEHNR, CDR2 FQNEAQ (reference sequence).

The sequenced material came from PBMCs or T cells enriched from blood (not recorded which). The clonotype comes from a man in his forties who had recovered from COVID-19. V is TRBV7-9 and J is TRBJ2-5; D perhaps matches TRBD2 (7 bases). In nucleotides, the CDR3 is TGTGCCAGCAGCTTAGGAACGGGGGGCGAAGAGACCCAGTACTTC. Translating it yields CASSLGTGGEETQYF.